This TCR beta chain originates from a study of T cell responses to AZD1222 COVID-19 vaccine. Points on this clone: Its antigen is not known.

Germline V gives CDR1 SGHRS, CDR2 YFSETQ. V was clipped by 3 bases and J by 7 bases; unmatched bases: 13. The CDR3 is made up of 17 amino acids. Study results and caveats: Baseline seropositivity occurred in only a handful of AZD1222 recipients. CD4 TCRs associated with vaccination spanned spike, dominating at 160-218 and 743-854.

Sequencing was performed with immunoSEQ multiplex PCR; in TCRdb, only in-frame clones are kept and a portion is missing. The sample lists approximately 130,000 clones, 80% to 95% occurring once. This chain uses TRBV5-1 with TRBJ1-4, with 9 bases fitting TRBD1. This clonotype originated in an adult who received the AZD1222 COVID-19 vaccine. Sequences were derived from peripheral blood, sampled 28 days after the second AZD1222 dose. CDR3 in amino acids: CASSWSGTGGQGEKLFF. The CDR3 DNA is TGCGCCAGCAGCTGGTCAGGAACAGGGGGCCAAGGTGAAAAACTGTTTTTT. The whole variable domain, filled in from reference TRBV5-1 and TRBJ1-4, reads KAGVTQTPRYLIKTRGQQVTLSCSPISGHRSVSWYQQTPGQGLQFLFEYFSETQRNKGNFPGRFSGRQFSNSRSEMNVSTLELGDSALYLCASSWSGTGGQGEKLFFGSGTQLSVL.